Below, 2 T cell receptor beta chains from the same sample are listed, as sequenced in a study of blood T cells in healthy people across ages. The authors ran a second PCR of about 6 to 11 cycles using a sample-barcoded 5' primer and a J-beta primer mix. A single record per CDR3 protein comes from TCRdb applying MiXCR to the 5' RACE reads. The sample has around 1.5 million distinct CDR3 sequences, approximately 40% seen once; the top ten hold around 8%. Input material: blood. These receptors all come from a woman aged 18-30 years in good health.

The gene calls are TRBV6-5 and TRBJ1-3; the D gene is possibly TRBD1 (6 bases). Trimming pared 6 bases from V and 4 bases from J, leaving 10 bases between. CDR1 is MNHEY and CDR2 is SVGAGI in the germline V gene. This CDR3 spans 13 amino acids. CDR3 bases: TGTGCCAGCAGCACAGGGTTCGGAAACACCATATATTTT. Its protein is CASSTGFGNTIYF.

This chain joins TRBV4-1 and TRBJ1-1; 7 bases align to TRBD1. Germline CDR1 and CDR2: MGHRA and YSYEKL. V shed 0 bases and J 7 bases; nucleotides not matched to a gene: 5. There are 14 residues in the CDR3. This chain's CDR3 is CASSQESGTVEAFF. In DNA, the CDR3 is TGCGCCAGCAGCCAAGAGTCGGGGACAGTTGAAGCTTTCTTT.